The 10 T cell receptor beta chains below all came from one sample that was sequenced in a study of cytomegalovirus exposure and HLA in healthy donors. PCR amplification relied on 60 Vbeta primers (plus 13 Jbeta primers). The assay was immunoSEQ multiplex PCR, and TCRdb's table has in-frame clones only and misses some. This table has about 160,000 clones, roughly 80% appearing once. Sequenced input: PBMCs. The receptor source for this set is a male donor in good health and CMV-seropositive.

The genes are TRBV10-3 and TRBJ1-2, with D possibly matching TRBD1 (6 bases). V lost 2 bases and J 6 bases, leaving 13 bases between the germline ends. Germline V gene sequence: CDR1 ENHRY, CDR2 SYGVKD. This CDR3 has 14 residues. This CDR3 reads CAISEKSRGHGYTF. For the CDR3, the DNA is TGTGCCATCAGTGAGAAGAGCAGGGGTCATGGCTACACCTTC.

The V gene is TRBV19, the J gene TRBJ1-2; possible D gene TRBD1, 5 bases. Germline V gives CDR1 LNHDA, CDR2 SQIVND (reference sequence). CDR3 length: 16 amino acids. V lost 7 bases, J lost 6 bases, and 24 bases lay in between. CDR3 bases: TGTGCCAGTACCTTAAAGGGGCCCCACAGAATAGATGGCTACACCTTC. It encodes CASTLKGPHRIDGYTF.

The chain uses TRBV7-9 and TRBJ1-2; TRBD1 aligns across 7 bases. The ends lost 7 bases at V and 5 bases at J; junction bases unmatched: 10. Germline V gene lookup returns CDR1 SEHNR and CDR2 FQNEAQ (reference sequence). The CDR3 loop spans 14 amino acids. The CDR3 here is CASTDVGGSYGYTF. For the CDR3, the DNA is TGTGCCAGCACCGATGTAGGGGGCAGTTATGGCTACACCTTC.

The V gene is TRBV5-3, the J gene TRBJ2-6; 10 bases match TRBD1. TRBV5-3 is noted as an ORF with a role that remains uncertain. The J segment lost 0 bases and the V segment lost 9 bases, leaving 6 bases of the junction unmatched. The CDR3 covers 16 residues. Written as DNA, the CDR3 is TGTGCCACCTGGGGACAGGGGCGCTCTGGGGCCAACGTCCTGACTTTC. Encoded protein: CATWGQGRSGANVLTF.

V gene TRBV5-4 combines with J gene TRBJ2-7, with 7 bases aligning to TRBD1. Germline CDR1 is SGHNT and CDR2 is YYREEE (reference sequence). V shed 4 bases and J 0 bases; nucleotides not matched to a gene: 7. The CDR3 consists of 15 residues. CDR3 sequence (DNA): TGTGCCAGCAGCCTGGGCCGGGACAGCTCCTACGAGCAGTACTTC. Protein product: CASSLGRDSSYEQYF.

The chain joins TRBV5-6 to TRBJ2-1; TRBD2 matches at 7 bases. The junction had 9 bases not matched to a gene; V was cut back by 5 bases and J by 7 bases. Germline V gives CDR1 SGHDT, CDR2 YYEEEE. The CDR3 is 14 residues long. The CDR3: CASRGEGGRNEQFF. The CDR3 coding sequence is TGTGCCAGCAGGGGGGAGGGAGGGCGGAATGAGCAGTTCTTC.

The chain is built from TRBV7-2 and TRBJ2-1; the D gene is possibly TRBD1 (6 bases). This CDR3 region has 13 residues. The germline CDR1 and CDR2 sequences are SGHTA and FQGNSA. Trimming stripped 6 bases from V and 6 bases from J, with 12 bases between. Here the CDR3 DNA reads TGTGCCAGCAGACCGGGACACTCCAATGAGCAGTTCTTC. As protein: CASRPGHSNEQFF.

This chain uses TRBV19 with TRBJ2-2, with 15 bases identical to TRBD2. Germline assignment: CDR1 LNHDA and CDR2 SQIVND (reference sequence). The CDR3 runs 17 residues. Trimming at V came to 3 bases and at J to 4 bases, leaving 3 bases not matched to a gene. As DNA, the CDR3 is TGTGCCAGTAGTATGGGACTAGCGGGAGGACCCACCGGGGAGCTGTTTTTT. Its translation: CASSMGLAGGPTGELFF. Filled out from reference TRBV19 and TRBJ2-2, the complete variable domain reads DGGITQSPKYLFRKEGQNVTLSCEQNLNHDAMYWYRQDPGQGLRLIYYSQIVNDFQKGDIAEGYSVSREKKESFPLTVTSAQKNPTAFYLCASSMGLAGGPTGELFFGEGSRLTVL.

The CDR3 nucleotides read TGTGCCTGGAATCCGGGACAGAGCAATCAGCCCCAGCATTTT. As protein: CAWNPGQSNQPQHF. The chain has TRBV30 and TRBJ1-5, with TRBD1 identical over 7 bases. Trimming at V came to 4 bases and at J to 1 base, leaving 4 bases not matched to a gene. The CDR3 contains 14 residues. From germline, CDR1 is GTSNPN and CDR2 SVGIG (reference sequence).

The J gene is TRBJ2-7, the V gene TRBV6-5, with D possibly TRBD1 on 6 matching bases. The germline gives CDR1 MNHEY, CDR2 SVGAGI. The CDR3 has 14 amino acids. V was pared by 6 bases and J by 1 base, with 13 bases between. The CDR3: CASRTHRDSYEQYF. In DNA, the CDR3 is TGTGCCAGCAGAACTCACAGGGATTCCTACGAGCAGTACTTC.